Below, 28 T cell receptor beta chains from the same sample are listed, as sequenced in a study of T-cell reconstitution after alpha-beta-depleted transplantation in children. Using unique molecular identifiers, the investigators prepared the TCRbeta library. MiXCR, applied by TCRdb to the PCR reads, yields one record per CDR3 protein. The sample shows hundreds of thousands of distinct CDR3 sequences, roughly a tenth of them seen only once. Sequenced material: PBMCs, taken before TCRalphabeta/CD19-depleted stem cell transplant. Receptors originate from a child under two years old with acute myeloid leukemia, due to receive a stem cell transplant.

This clonotype was seen repeatedly, ten times or more. V is TRBV7-2 and J is TRBJ1-1; tentatively, D is TRBD1 (5 bases). Germline CDR1 is SGHTA and CDR2 is FQGNSA. This CDR3 comprises 13 residues. Trimming left V 4 bases short and J 8 bases short, with 14 bases between. CDR3 sequence: CASSSYRITEAFF. The CDR3 nucleotides are TGTGCCAGCAGCTCGTACAGGATAACGGAAGCTTTCTTT.

The rearrangement joins TRBV15 to TRBJ1-4, with 7 positions matching TRBD1. V trimming: 3 bases; J trimming: 4 bases; junction bases outside the gene matches: 5. The germline gives CDR1 LNHNV, CDR2 YYDKDF (reference sequence). The CDR3 covers 15 residues. The CDR3 DNA sequence: TGTGCCACCAGCAGGAACAGGGGTCTTAATGAAAAACTGTTTTTT. This translates into CATSRNRGLNEKLFF.

V usage is TRBV18 and J usage is TRBJ1-1; tentative D call: TRBD1 (5 bases). This CDR3 is built from 15 residues. Trimming took 5 bases from V and 1 from J, leaving 14 bases between them. The V gene's germline CDR1 is KGHSH and CDR2 LQKENI. The DNA of the CDR3 is TGTGCCAGCTCAGCAAAAACAGGATGGAACACTGAAGCTTTCTTT. It is translated as CASSAKTGWNTEAFF.

This clonotype was observed many times. CDR3: CATAGTRGYNEQFF. The DNA of the CDR3 is TGTGCCACCGCCGGGACTAGAGGGTACAATGAGCAGTTCTTC. The rearrangement joins TRBV24-1 to TRBJ2-1, with 8 bases fitting TRBD2. Germline lookup yields CDR1 KGHDR and CDR2 SFDVKD. This CDR3 region has 14 residues. Germline trimming cut 9 bases from V and 4 bases from J; bases unmatched to any gene: 7.

Many counts were recorded for this clonotype. The CDR3 DNA sequence: TGTGCCAGCAGCTTCGCGGCTAGCGGAGATACGCAGTATTTT. Translation gives CASSFAASGDTQYF. The gene calls are TRBV5-6 and TRBJ2-3; the match to TRBD2 covers 7 bases. The J segment lost 5 bases and the V segment lost 2 bases, leaving 5 bases of the junction unmatched. The germline V gene encodes CDR1 SGHDT and CDR2 YYEEEE. This CDR3 contains 14 residues.

This clonotype has a handful of counts. This chain links TRBV7-2 with TRBJ1-6; 7 bases match TRBD1. With V trimmed by 1 base and J by 10 bases, 10 bases remained unmatched. CDR1 and CDR2 (germline): SGHTA, FQGNSA. The CDR3 sequence is 16 residues long. The CDR3 coding sequence is TGTGCCAGCAGCTTAGAAAGTGACAGGGAGTGGTCACCCCTCCACTTT. This codes for CASSLESDREWSPLHF.

This chain joins TRBV20-1 and TRBJ2-7; 7 bases align to TRBD2. The CDR3 length is 12 residues. V trimming: 3 bases; J trimming: 7 bases; junction bases outside the gene matches: 6. Germline CDR1 is DFQATT and CDR2 is SNEGSKA (reference sequence). This CDR3 reads CSASGRSREQYF. The CDR3 region has the DNA TGCAGTGCTAGCGGGAGGTCTCGGGAGCAGTACTTC.

A note on this clonotype: Just one base apart from a much larger clone, this may be a read error. This sequence joins TRBV4-2 and TRBJ1-3; D ambiguous. The CDR3 contains 16 residues. CDR1 and CDR2 (germline): LGHNA, YNFKEQ. The chain's CDR3 is CASSQVRWTSGNTISF. The CDR3 DNA reads TGTGCCAGCAGCCAAGTTAGGTGGACCTCTGGAAACACCATATCTTTT.

This clonotype has a count of ten or more. V is TRBV5-1 and J is TRBJ2-2; D remains unclear. Trimming cost V 4 bases and J 3 bases, with 10 bases left between them. The CDR3 spans 14 residues. The germline CDR1 and CDR2 sequences are SGHRS and YFSETQ. CDR3 sequence (DNA): TGCGCCAGCAGCCCCCCGGCGGACACCGGGGAGCTGTTTTTT. It specifies CASSPPADTGELFF. The full variable domain, completed using reference TRBV5-1 and TRBJ2-2, is KAGVTQTPRYLIKTRGQQVTLSCSPISGHRSVSWYQQTPGQGLQFLFEYFSETQRNKGNFPGRFSGRQFSNSRSEMNVSTLELGDSALYLCASSPPADTGELFFGEGSRLTVL.

By frequency in the sample, this clonotype is medium-sized (0.01 to 0.1%). This chain joins TRBV3-1 and TRBJ2-1; 9 bases are shared with TRBD1. Trimming at V came to 0 bases and at J to 15 bases, leaving 9 bases not matched to a gene. The CDR3 runs to 14 residues. Germline V gives CDR1 LGHDT, CDR2 YNNKEL (reference sequence). CDR3 amino acids: CASSQDPDRGSSFF. The CDR3 DNA reads as TGTGCCAGCAGCCAAGACCCCGACAGGGGGTCGTCGTTCTTC.

This clonotype was seen many times. The chain combines TRBV7-3 with TRBJ2-2, with D maybe TRBD2 (6 bases). Trimming left V 5 bases short and J 4 bases short, with 20 bases between. CDR3 length: 17 residues. Germline V gene sequence: CDR1 SGHTA, CDR2 FQGTGA. CDR3 in DNA: TGTGCCAGCAGCCCCGATATCGCAGGGACTCCCACCGGGGAGCTGTTTTTT. The encoded protein is CASSPDIAGTPTGELFF.

In the case of this clonotype: This may be a read error, as it is one base from a much larger clone. The chain uses TRBV5-1 and TRBJ1-3; 8 bases are a match to TRBD1. Germline CDR1 and CDR2: SGHRS and YFSETQ. Trimming took 2 bases from V and 4 from J; bases not matched to a gene: 5. The CDR3 totals 15 residues. The CDR3 bases are TGCGCCAGCAGCTTACAGGGGGTGTGGGGAAACACCATATATTTT. This encodes CASSLQGVWGNTIYF.

Ten or more counts support this clonotype. This chain connects TRBV20-1 to TRBJ2-5, with no clear D. Deletions cut 7 bases from V and 5 bases from J, with 20 bases between. Germline V gives CDR1 DFQATT, CDR2 SNEGSKA (reference sequence). The CDR3 loop spans 14 amino acids. CDR3 residues: CSVFRRVGQETQYF. CDR3 nucleotides: TGCAGTGTCTTCCGACGGGTTGGGCAGGAGACCCAGTACTTC.

This clonotype was recorded at least ten times. This chain links TRBV7-2 with TRBJ2-1, with 13 bases matching TRBD2. Per the germline V gene, CDR1 is SGHTA and CDR2 is FQGNSA. Unmatched junction bases numbered 7, after V lost 5 bases and J lost 6 bases. The CDR3 has 16 amino acids. The CDR3 protein is CASSKRTSGSSNEQFF. CDR3 in DNA: TGTGCCAGCAGCAAAAGGACTAGCGGGAGTTCCAATGAGCAGTTCTTC.

This clonotype was seen at least ten times. This chain joins TRBV6-5 and TRBJ2-7; 9 nucleotides match TRBD1. V dropped 2 bases and J dropped 4; count of bases not matched to a gene: 6. Looked up from germline, CDR1 is MNHEY and CDR2 is SVGAGI. The CDR3 is made up of 15 amino acids. CDR3 sequence (DNA): TGTGCCAGCAGTTACGACAGGGGGGGCGTTTACGAGCAGTACTTC. Its protein is CASSYDRGGVYEQYF.

This clonotype was picked up many times. CDR3 in amino acids: CSAPRTGANSYEQYF. Here the CDR3 DNA reads TGCAGTGCACCTCGGACAGGGGCTAACTCCTACGAGCAGTACTTC. The rearrangement uses TRBV20-1 and TRBJ2-7, with 9 bases identical to TRBD1. V trimming: 6 bases; J trimming: 0 bases; junction bases outside the gene matches: 9. Germline lookup yields CDR1 DFQATT and CDR2 SNEGSKA (reference sequence). CDR3 length equals 15 residues.

This clonotype was seen repeatedly, ten times or more. The rearrangement joins TRBV19 to TRBJ1-1; D gene uncertain. Germline V gene sequence: CDR1 LNHDA, CDR2 SQIVND (reference sequence). The CDR3 spans 11 residues. V lost 9 bases and J 5 bases, leaving 10 bases between the germline ends. In nucleotides, the CDR3 is TGTGCCAGCACCTTATGGACTGAAGCTTTCTTT. Protein product: CASTLWTEAFF.

At least ten counts were recorded for this clonotype. The chain has TRBV5-1 and TRBJ2-2; 7 bases are a match to TRBD1. Germline loops: CDR1 SGHRS, CDR2 YFSETQ. V lost 4 bases, J lost 2 bases, and 14 bases stayed unmatched. The CDR3 totals 18 residues. The CDR3: CASSRDPPRTGNTGELFF. The CDR3 coding sequence is TGCGCCAGCAGCCGAGATCCCCCGAGGACAGGTAACACCGGGGAGCTGTTTTTT.

This clonotype occurred many times. J is TRBJ1-2 and V is TRBV20-1; D is ambiguous. The CDR3 is 11 residues long. Trimming cost V 6 bases and J 6 bases, with 11 bases left between them. Per germline, CDR1 DFQATT and CDR2 SNEGSKA (reference sequence). The CDR3 here is CSASLANGYTF. CDR3 sequence (DNA): TGCAGTGCCTCTCTCGCCAATGGCTACACCTTC.

On this clonotype: A single base separates this from a much larger clone, so it may be a read error. J is TRBJ1-2 and V is TRBV29-1; tentative D call: TRBD1 (5 bases). Trimming took 3 bases from V and 4 from J, leaving 12 bases between them. Per germline, CDR1 SQVTM and CDR2 ANQGSEA. The CDR3 consists of 13 residues. CDR3 sequence reads: CSVDPRGGYGYTF. CDR3 nucleotides: TGCAGCGTTGATCCCCGGGGCGGCTATGGCTACACCTTC.

This clonotype appeared many times. This chain uses TRBV7-9 with TRBJ2-7, with a tentative D call TRBD1 (5 bases). Germline V gives CDR1 SEHNR, CDR2 FQNEAQ (reference sequence). Deletions cut 0 bases from V and 5 bases from J, with 11 bases between. The CDR3 has 14 amino acids. CDR3: CASSLANKGNEQYF. The CDR3 bases are TGTGCCAGCAGCTTAGCGAATAAGGGGAACGAGCAGTACTTC.

This clonotype has a count of ten or more. The V and J genes are TRBV7-2 and TRBJ2-3; TRBD2 is a possible D gene (6 bases). V lost 6 bases and J 2 bases, leaving 15 bases between the germline ends. The CDR3 loop spans 15 amino acids. Germline CDR1 and CDR2: SGHTA and FQGNSA. The CDR3 region is CASRHPGLITDTQYF. Written as DNA, the CDR3 is TGTGCCAGCAGACATCCGGGACTCATCACAGATACGCAGTATTTT.

This clonotype was detected many times. This chain links TRBV12-3 or TRBV12-4 with TRBJ2-6; a possible D gene is TRBD1 (5 bases). V lost 6 bases to trimming and J lost 3 bases, with 18 bases between them. The CDR3 runs 17 residues. The CDR3 DNA sequence: TGTGCCAGCAGCTACCCTCAGGGAAAATATGGGGCCAACGTCCTGACTTTC. This gives the protein CASSYPQGKYGANVLTF.

This clonotype has at least ten counts. The genes are TRBV20-1 and TRBJ2-2; either TRBD1 or TRBD2 may supply D (5 bases each). The CDR3 extends over 14 amino acids. Per germline, CDR1 DFQATT and CDR2 SNEGSKA (reference sequence). Trimming stripped 3 bases from V and 6 bases from J, with 14 bases between. The CDR3, as DNA: TGCAGTGCTAGCGGGGCCGCACACGCCGGGGAGCTGTTTTTT. This encodes CSASGAAHAGELFF.

This clonotype was detected ten times or more. A much larger clone lies a single base off, so this may be a read error. The genes are TRBV5-1 and TRBJ2-7; unclear D gene. Trimming took off 0 bases at V and 5 bases at J, with 3 bases between the two ends. CDR1 and CDR2 (germline): SGHRS, YFSETQ. CDR3 length: 11 amino acids. The CDR3 reads CASSLDHEQYF. In nucleotides, the CDR3 is TGCGCCAGCAGCTTGGACCACGAGCAGTACTTC.

This clonotype came up many times. The rearrangement joins TRBV20-1 to TRBJ1-2; a weak D match, TRBD1 (5 bases). From germline, CDR1 is DFQATT and CDR2 SNEGSKA (reference sequence). V lost 6 bases to trimming and J lost 7 bases, with 12 bases between them. The CDR3 covers 11 residues. The DNA for the CDR3 is TGCAGTGCCCGCACAGGTTTTGGCTACACCTTC. This encodes CSARTGFGYTF.

The V gene is TRBV11-3, the J gene TRBJ1-2; 7 bases are a match to TRBD1. The CDR3 runs to 16 residues. Germline V gives CDR1 SGHNT, CDR2 YENEEA. V was pared by 5 bases and J by 2 bases, with 11 bases of the junction left unmatched. The CDR3 spells CASSQEGRQGNYGYTF. For the CDR3, the DNA is TGTGCCAGCAGCCAAGAGGGACGACAGGGCAACTATGGCTACACCTTC.

The rearrangement joins TRBV3-1 to TRBJ2-1; D gene uncertain. The V gene lost 0 bases and the J gene lost 0 bases, with 6 bases spanning the gap. This CDR3 region has 15 residues. From germline, CDR1 is LGHDT and CDR2 YNNKEL (reference sequence). CDR3 sequence (DNA): TGTGCCAGCAGCCAAGACACAAGCTCCTACAATGAGCAGTTCTTC. Its translation: CASSQDTSSYNEQFF.